This entry describes one T cell receptor (beta chain). Its antigen is unknown. PCR involved 60 Vbeta and 13 Jbeta primers. Assay: immunoSEQ multiplex PCR; the TCRdb copy retains only in-frame clones and omits some. The repertoire holds around 200,000 clones, with about 85% as singletons. The sample originates from a study of cytomegalovirus exposure and HLA in healthy donors. Study results and limitations: Per published reports, the classifier diagnosed cytomegalovirus status with high specificity and sensitivity.

This TCR was sampled from a man aged 45 to 65 in good health and CMV-seronegative. The sample comprised PBMCs.

The CDR3 coding sequence is TGCGCCAGCAGCCAGAGCCGGGGCACTGAAGCTTTCTTT. Protein sequence: CASSQSRGTEAFF. This sequence joins TRBV4-3 and TRBJ1-1; no firm D call. V dropped 3 bases and J dropped 4 bases, with 9 bases sitting between them. The CDR3 extends over 13 amino acids. Germline V gives CDR1 LGHNA, CDR2 YSLEER.